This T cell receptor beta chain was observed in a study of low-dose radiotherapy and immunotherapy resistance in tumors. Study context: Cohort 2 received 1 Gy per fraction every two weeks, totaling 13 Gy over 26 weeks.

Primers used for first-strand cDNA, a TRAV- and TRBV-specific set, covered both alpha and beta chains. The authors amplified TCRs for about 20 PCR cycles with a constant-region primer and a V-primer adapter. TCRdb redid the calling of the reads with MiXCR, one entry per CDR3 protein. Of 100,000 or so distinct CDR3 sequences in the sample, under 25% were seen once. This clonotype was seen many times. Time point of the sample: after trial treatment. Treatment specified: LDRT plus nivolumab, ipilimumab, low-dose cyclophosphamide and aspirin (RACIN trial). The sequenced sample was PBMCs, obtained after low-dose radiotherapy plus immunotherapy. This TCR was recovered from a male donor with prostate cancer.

The CDR3 DNA follows: TGTGCCAGTAGTCCTCGACAGGGGGCCGGGTATGGCTACACCTTC. It encodes CASSPRQGAGYGYTF. The chain is built from TRBV19 and TRBJ1-2, with 10 positions matching TRBD1. CDR1 is LNHDA and CDR2 is SQIVND in the germline V gene (reference sequence). This CDR3 is built from 15 residues. With 5 bases clipped from V and 5 bases from J, the junction kept 8 bases outside the gene matches. The variable domain in full, with the rest retrieved from reference TRBV19 and TRBJ1-2, is DGGITQSPKYLFRKEGQNVTLSCEQNLNHDAMYWYRQDPGQGLRLIYYSQIVNDFQKGDIAEGYSVSREKKESFPLTVTSAQKNPTAFYLCASSPRQGAGYGYTFGSGTRLTVV.